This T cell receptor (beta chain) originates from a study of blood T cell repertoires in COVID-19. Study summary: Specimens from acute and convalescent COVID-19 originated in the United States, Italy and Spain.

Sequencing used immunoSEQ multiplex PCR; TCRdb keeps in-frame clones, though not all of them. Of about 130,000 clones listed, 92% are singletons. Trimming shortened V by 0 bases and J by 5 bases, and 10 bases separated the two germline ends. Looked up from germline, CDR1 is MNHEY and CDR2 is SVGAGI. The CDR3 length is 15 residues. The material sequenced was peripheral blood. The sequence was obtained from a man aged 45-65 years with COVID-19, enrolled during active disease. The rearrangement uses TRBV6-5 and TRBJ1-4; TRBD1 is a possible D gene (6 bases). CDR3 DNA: TGTGCCAGCAGTTACTCGCAGGGGCTAAATGAAAAACTGTTTTTT. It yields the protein CASSYSQGLNEKLFF.